The 9 T cell receptor beta chains listed next were all sequenced from one sample in a study of OX40 agonist ivuxolimab in advanced cancers. Libraries were prepared by immunoSEQ multiplex PCR; TCRdb keeps only in-frame clonotypes and omits some of them. Seen here are 45,000 or so clones, 88% observed once, and the top ten hold around 1%. The sequencing used CD4+ or CD8+ T cells sorted from blood, collected in a trial of the OX40 agonist ivuxolimab. The receptor source for this set is an adult with an advanced solid tumor such as melanoma, head and neck, liver or kidney cancer.

The gene calls are TRBV7-2 and TRBJ2-2; D tentatively fits TRBD1 or TRBD2 (6 bases each). Germline V lookup: CDR1 SGHTA, CDR2 FQGNSA. The V gene lost 5 bases and the J gene lost 5 bases, with 21 bases spanning the gap. This CDR3 is built from 17 residues. CDR3 residues: CASSPSLFGGRTGELFF. The DNA for the CDR3 is TGTGCCAGCAGCCCGAGTTTGTTCGGGGGCCGGACCGGGGAGCTGTTTTTT.

The chain recombines TRBV15 with TRBJ1-1; D call uncertain. This CDR3 spans 18 amino acids. Looked up from germline, CDR1 is LNHNV and CDR2 is YYDKDF (reference sequence). The V end lost 5 bases, the J end lost 5 bases, and 27 bases lay between the germline ends. In DNA form, the CDR3 reads TGTGCCACCAGCGAAGGATGGGTAGTCACCGGCAGAGGGACTGAAGCTTTCTTT. Translated: CATSEGWVVTGRGTEAFF.

In nucleotides, the CDR3 is TGTGCCAGTAGTATGTTACCGGGACAGGGGGAACACGAGCAGTACTTC. This encodes CASSMLPGQGEHEQYF. The chain recombines TRBV19 with TRBJ2-7; 11 nucleotides align to TRBD1. CDR3 size: 16 residues. Germline assignment: CDR1 LNHDA and CDR2 SQIVND (reference sequence). With V trimmed by 3 bases and J by 5 bases, 9 bases remained unmatched.

DNA for the CDR3: TGCGCCAGCAGCCAGAACACTGAAGCTTTCTTT. Protein: CASSQNTEAFF. V gene TRBV5-1 combines with J gene TRBJ1-1, with D unresolved. From germline, CDR1 is SGHRS and CDR2 YFSETQ. V lost 4 bases to trimming and J lost 1 base, with 2 bases between them. The CDR3 sequence is 11 residues long. Using reference TRBV5-1 and TRBJ1-1 for the parts outside the CDR3, the full variable domain is KAGVTQTPRYLIKTRGQQVTLSCSPISGHRSVSWYQQTPGQGLQFLFEYFSETQRNKGNFPGRFSGRQFSNSRSEMNVSTLELGDSALYLCASSQNTEAFFGQGTRLTVV.

The chain has TRBV14 and TRBJ2-7, with D uncertain. Germline V gene lookup returns CDR1 SGHDN and CDR2 FVKESK. CDR3 length: 12 residues. V lost 1 base to trimming and J lost 5 bases, with 6 bases between them. The CDR3 DNA follows: TGTGCCAGCAGCCAAGTCGCGGACGAGCAGTACTTC. As protein: CASSQVADEQYF.

Notes on this clone: The same CDR3 arises from other DNA sequences in this sample as well. The chain carries TRBV6-6 and TRBJ1-2; 9 positions match TRBD1. Trimming cost V 5 bases and J 5 bases; bases outside gene matches: 3. Germline values: CDR1 MNHNY, CDR2 SVGAGI (reference sequence). This CDR3 is 13 amino acids long. The CDR3 DNA sequence: TGTGCCAGCAGTCAGGACAGGGGTTATGGCTACACCTTC. This sequence encodes CASSQDRGYGYTF.

The V and J genes are TRBV7-6 and TRBJ2-7, with 8 bases lining up with TRBD1. V was clipped by 1 base and J by 4 bases; unmatched bases: 6. The germline V gene encodes CDR1 SGHVS and CDR2 FNYEAQ. The CDR3 covers 15 residues. This CDR3 reads CASSLGGQGTYEQYF. The CDR3 DNA sequence: TGTGCCAGCAGCTTAGGCGGACAGGGCACGTACGAGCAGTACTTC.

This clone was seen once. The rearrangement links TRBV25-1 to TRBJ1-3; D is unresolved. V was cut by 0 bases and J by 4 bases, with 7 bases left in between. The germline V gene encodes CDR1 MGHDK and CDR2 SYGVNS. The CDR3 runs to 14 residues. The CDR3 reads CASSEYKSGNTIYF. CDR3 in DNA: TGTGCCAGCAGTGAATACAAGTCAGGAAACACCATATATTTT.

The CDR3 here is CASSPGGSGNTIYF. For the CDR3, the DNA is TGTGCCAGCAGCCCCGGAGGATCTGGAAACACCATATATTTT. This chain connects TRBV7-3 to TRBJ1-3; no clear D gene. V dropped 5 bases and J dropped 1 base, with 9 bases sitting between them. This CDR3 comprises 14 residues. The germline V gene encodes CDR1 SGHTA and CDR2 FQGTGA.